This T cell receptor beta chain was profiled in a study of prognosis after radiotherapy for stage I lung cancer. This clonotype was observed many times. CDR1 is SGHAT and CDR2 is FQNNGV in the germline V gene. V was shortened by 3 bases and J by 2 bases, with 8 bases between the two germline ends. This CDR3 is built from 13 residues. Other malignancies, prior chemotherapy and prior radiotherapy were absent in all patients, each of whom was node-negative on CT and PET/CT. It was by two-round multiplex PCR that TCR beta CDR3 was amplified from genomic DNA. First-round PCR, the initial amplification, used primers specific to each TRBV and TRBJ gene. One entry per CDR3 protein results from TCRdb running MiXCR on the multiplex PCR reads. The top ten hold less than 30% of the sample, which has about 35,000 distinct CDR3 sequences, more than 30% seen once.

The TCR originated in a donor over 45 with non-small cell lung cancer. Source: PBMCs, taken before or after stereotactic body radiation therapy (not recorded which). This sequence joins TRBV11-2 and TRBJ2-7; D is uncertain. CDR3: CASSFAQAYEQYF. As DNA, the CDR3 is TGTGCCAGCAGCTTTGCTCAGGCCTACGAGCAGTACTTC.